The 7 T cell receptor beta chains presented below share a single source sample, sequenced in a study of T-cell reconstitution after alpha-beta-depleted transplantation in children. A library of TCRbeta sequences, prepared with unique molecular identifiers, was generated. TCRdb reprocessed the PCR reads via MiXCR and lists one record per CDR3 protein. Here the sample spans nearly 350,000 distinct CDR3 sequences, roughly 17% being singletons. The sequencing used PBMCs, mostly from graft donor cells, collected 360 days after TCRalphabeta/CD19-depleted stem cell transplant. The receptors stem from a male patient under 10 years old who had a stem cell transplant for acute lymphoblastic leukemia, so the T cells may come from the graft donor.

In this sample, this clonotype turned up many times. The rearrangement links TRBV5-1 to TRBJ1-1; 7 bases match TRBD1. The length of the CDR3 is 14 residues. Germline V lookup: CDR1 SGHRS, CDR2 YFSETQ. The junction had 7 bases not matched to a gene; V was cut back by 5 bases and J by 3 bases. This CDR3 is CASRRAGTDTEAFF. For the CDR3, the DNA is TGCGCCAGCAGGCGGGCCGGGACAGACACTGAAGCTTTCTTT.

This clonotype was counted a few times. The chain couples TRBV7-6 to TRBJ2-1, with D tentatively TRBD2 (5 bases). The CDR3 spans 15 residues. Germline V lookup: CDR1 SGHVS, CDR2 FNYEAQ. Between the trimmed V and J ends, which lost 5 bases and 0 bases, there was a span of 11 bases. CDR3 region: CASSPEVGSYNEQFF. Written as DNA, the CDR3 is TGTGCCAGCAGCCCGGAGGTCGGCTCCTACAATGAGCAGTTCTTC.

J is TRBJ2-1 and V is TRBV11-2; D is perhaps TRBD1 or TRBD2 (5 bases each). Germline CDR1 is SGHAT and CDR2 is FQNNGV. The CDR3 totals 17 residues. V shed 4 bases and J shed 2 bases, with 18 bases lying between them. CDR3 in DNA: TGTGCCAGCAGCTCCTCACCGAGGGGCGAGGCCTACAATGAGCAGTTCTTC. Amino acid sequence: CASSSSPRGEAYNEQFF.

The genes are TRBV14 and TRBJ1-2; a possible D gene is TRBD1 (6 bases). The CDR3 totals 16 residues. V lost 2 bases and J 3 bases, leaving 16 bases between the germline ends. Per the germline V gene, CDR1 is SGHDN and CDR2 is FVKESK. The CDR3 region is CASSQRGGAEDYGYTF. In nucleotides, the CDR3 is TGTGCCAGCAGCCAAAGGGGGGGGGCTGAAGACTATGGCTACACCTTC. Supplemented by reference TRBV14 and TRBJ1-2, the full variable domain reads EAGVTQFPSHSVIEKGQTVTLRCDPISGHDNLYWYRRVMGKEIKFLLHFVKESKQDESGMPNNRFLAERTGGTYSTLKVQPAELEDSGVYFCASSQRGGAEDYGYTFGSGTRLTVV.

The chain carries TRBV6-2 or TRBV6-3 and TRBJ2-2; 10 bases are a match to TRBD1. The CDR3 has 16 residues. With V trimmed by 5 bases and J by 7 bases, 10 bases remained unmatched. Germline values: CDR1 MNHEY, CDR2 SVGEGT. The CDR3 DNA reads as TGTGCCAGCAGTAACGGACAGGGGGTTTACATCGGGGAGCTGTTTTTT. This encodes CASSNGQGVYIGELFF.

The chain recombines TRBV10-3 with TRBJ2-3; the D is unclear. V lost 0 bases, J lost 4 bases, and 5 bases lay in between. Per the germline V gene, CDR1 is ENHRY and CDR2 is SYGVKD. CDR3 length: 13 amino acids. The CDR3 spells CAISESISDTQYF. The CDR3 nucleotides are TGTGCCATCAGTGAGTCAATTTCAGATACGCAGTATTTT.

As DNA, the CDR3 is TGTGCCAGCAGATCAACGACAGTGAACACTGAAGCTTTCTTT. This sequence encodes CASRSTTVNTEAFF. The genes are TRBV6-2 or TRBV6-3 and TRBJ1-1; D perhaps matches TRBD1 (5 bases). Germline V gene data show CDR1 as MNHEY and CDR2 as SVGEGT. Trimming shortened V by 6 bases and J by 0 bases, and 11 bases separated the two germline ends. This CDR3 comprises 14 residues.